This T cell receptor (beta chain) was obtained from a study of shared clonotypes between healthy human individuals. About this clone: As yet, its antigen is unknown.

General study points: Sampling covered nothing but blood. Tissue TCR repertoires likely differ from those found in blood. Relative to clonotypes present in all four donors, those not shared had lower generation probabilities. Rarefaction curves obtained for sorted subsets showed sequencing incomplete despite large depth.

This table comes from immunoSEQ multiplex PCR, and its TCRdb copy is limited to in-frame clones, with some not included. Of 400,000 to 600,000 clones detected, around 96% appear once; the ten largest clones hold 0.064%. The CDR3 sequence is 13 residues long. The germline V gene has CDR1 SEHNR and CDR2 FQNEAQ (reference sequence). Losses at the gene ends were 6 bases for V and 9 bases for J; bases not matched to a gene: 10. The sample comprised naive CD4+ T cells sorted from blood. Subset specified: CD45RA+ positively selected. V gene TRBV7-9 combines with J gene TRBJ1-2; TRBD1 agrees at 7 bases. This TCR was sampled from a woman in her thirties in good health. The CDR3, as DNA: TGTGCCAGCAGTTCCACAGGGGTGAGGAGCTACACCTTC. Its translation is CASSSTGVRSYTF.